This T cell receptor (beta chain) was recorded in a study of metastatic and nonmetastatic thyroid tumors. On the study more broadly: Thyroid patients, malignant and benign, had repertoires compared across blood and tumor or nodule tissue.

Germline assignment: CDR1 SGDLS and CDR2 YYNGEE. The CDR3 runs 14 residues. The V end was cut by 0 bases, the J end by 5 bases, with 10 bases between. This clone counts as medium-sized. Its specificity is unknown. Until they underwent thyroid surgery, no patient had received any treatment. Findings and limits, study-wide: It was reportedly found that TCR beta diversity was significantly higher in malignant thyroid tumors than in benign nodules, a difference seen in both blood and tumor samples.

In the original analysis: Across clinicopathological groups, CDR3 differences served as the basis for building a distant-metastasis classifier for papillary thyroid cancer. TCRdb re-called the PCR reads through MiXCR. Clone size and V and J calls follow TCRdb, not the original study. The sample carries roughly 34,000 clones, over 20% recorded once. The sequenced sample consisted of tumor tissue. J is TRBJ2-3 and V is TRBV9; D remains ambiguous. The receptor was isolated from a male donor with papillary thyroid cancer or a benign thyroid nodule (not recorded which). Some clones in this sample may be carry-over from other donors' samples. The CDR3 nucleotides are TGTGCCAGCAGCGTAGACATCCTGGAAGATACGCAGTATTTT. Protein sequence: CASSVDILEDTQYF.